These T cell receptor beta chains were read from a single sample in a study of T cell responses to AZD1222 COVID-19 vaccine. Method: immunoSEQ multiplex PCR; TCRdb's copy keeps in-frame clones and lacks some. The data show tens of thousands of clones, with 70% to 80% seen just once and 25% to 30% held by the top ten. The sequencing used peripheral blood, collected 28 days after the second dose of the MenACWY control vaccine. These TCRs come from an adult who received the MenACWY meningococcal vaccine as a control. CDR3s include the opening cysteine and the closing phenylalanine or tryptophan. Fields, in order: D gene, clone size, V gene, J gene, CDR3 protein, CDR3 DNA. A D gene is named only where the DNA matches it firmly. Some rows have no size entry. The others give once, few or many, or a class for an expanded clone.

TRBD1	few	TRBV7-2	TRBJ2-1	CASSLAQGAYNEQFF	TGTGCCAGCAGCTTAGCACAGGGGGCCTACAATGAGCAGTTCTTC
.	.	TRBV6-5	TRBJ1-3	CASRGTSGNTIYF	TGTGCCAGCAGAGGTACCTCTGGAAACACCATATATTTT
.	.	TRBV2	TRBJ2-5	CASSGGPDVWTQYF	TGTGCCAGCAGTGGGGGGCCGGACGTCTGGACCCAGTACTTC
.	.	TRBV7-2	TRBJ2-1	CASSGSSYNEQFF	TGTGCCAGCAGTGGAAGCTCCTACAATGAGCAGTTCTTC
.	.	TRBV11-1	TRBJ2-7	CASSLSSYEQYF	TGTGCCAGCAGCTTAAGCTCGTACGAGCAGTACTTC
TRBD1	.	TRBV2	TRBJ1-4	CASRDRGATNEKLFF	TGTGCCAGCAGAGACAGGGGCGCAACTAATGAAAAACTGTTTTTT
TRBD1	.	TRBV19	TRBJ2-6	CASSIQGVSNVLTF	TGTGCCAGTAGTATCCAGGGGGTGTCCAACGTCCTGACTTTC
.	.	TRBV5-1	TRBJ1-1	CASRSDTLNTEAFF	TGCGCCAGCAGAAGCGACACCCTGAACACTGAAGCTTTCTTT
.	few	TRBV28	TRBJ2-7	CASSLFRGLNNEQYF	TGTGCCAGCAGTTTATTCCGGGGGCTCAACAACGAGCAGTACTTC
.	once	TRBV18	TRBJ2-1	CASSSNAGTDYNEQFF	TGTGCCAGCTCATCCAACGCCGGGACGGACTACAATGAGCAGTTCTTC
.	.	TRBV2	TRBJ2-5	CASSLDRKETQYF	TGTGCCAGCAGTCTAGACAGAAAAGAGACCCAGTACTTC
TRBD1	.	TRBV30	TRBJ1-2	CAWNQGARGYTF	TGTGCCTGGAACCAGGGGGCAAGAGGCTACACCTTC
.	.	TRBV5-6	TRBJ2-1	CASTLGGPMNNEQFF	TGTGCCAGCACCTTGGGGGGACCTATGAACAATGAGCAGTTCTTC
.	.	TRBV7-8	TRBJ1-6	CASSVDKVGSPLHF	TGTGCCAGCAGCGTCGACAAAGTTGGTTCACCCCTCCACTTT
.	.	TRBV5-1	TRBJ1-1	CASSLDKNTEAFF	TGCGCCAGCAGCTTGGACAAGAACACTGAAGCTTTCTTT